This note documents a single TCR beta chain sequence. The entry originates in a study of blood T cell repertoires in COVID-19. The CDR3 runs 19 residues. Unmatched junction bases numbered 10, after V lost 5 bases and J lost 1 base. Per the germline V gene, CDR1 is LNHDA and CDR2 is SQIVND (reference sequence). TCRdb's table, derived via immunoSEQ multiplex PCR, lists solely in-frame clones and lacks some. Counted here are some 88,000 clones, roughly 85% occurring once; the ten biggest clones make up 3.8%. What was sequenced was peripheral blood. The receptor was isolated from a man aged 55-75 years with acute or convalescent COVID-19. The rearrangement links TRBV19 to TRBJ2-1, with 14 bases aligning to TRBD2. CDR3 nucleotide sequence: TGTGCCAGTAGTTCGCGACTAGCGGGAGGGCAATCTTCCTACAATGAGCAGTTCTTC. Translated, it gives CASSSRLAGGQSSYNEQFF.